This paragraph reports one T cell receptor (beta chain). This clonotype showed up just once. Its antigen specificity is not known. There are no base qualities to consult, and no much larger clone falls within one base. Resting on one read, the evidence is weak. Trimming removed 0 bases from V and 8 bases from J, leaving 11 bases between the germline ends. The CDR3 covers 14 residues, taking in both the cysteine and the phenylalanine. Only the CDR3 DNA stays, 42 bases, in frame from base 1. CDR1 MGHRA and CDR2 YSYEKL are derived from the germline V gene. RNA was extracted using the RNeasy kit, and roughly 0.45 to 1 microgram was reverse transcribed with random hexamers. TCR beta CDR3 regions were amplified with the immunoSEQ multiplex PCR assay covering 54 Vbeta and 13 Jbeta segments. PCR amplification bias was corrected by using a synthetic template baseline for primer optimization and computational correction. Turning to the authors' computational methods: Reads were assigned to V, D and J genes according to IMGT and analyzed in immunoSEQ Analyzer, with only productive sequences retained. Clonality was calculated as one minus the Shannon entropy normalized by log2 of the number of productive unique sequences. For each patient and control, public and private clones were evaluated among the 100 most prevalent clones. Clones were defined as Susac-specific if absent from the healthy and MS cohorts, from more than 900 published viral clones and from other ImmuneACCESS disease sequences. TCRdb cleaned the public reads at Q25 with fastp, built clones with MiXCR and kept in-frame beta chains. When rows share a CDR3 protein, they turn into one entry using the most common DNA and genes. These V and J calls rely on TCRdb rather than the paper's analysis. For this sample there are 200,000 or so distinct CDR3 sequences; 90% to 95% appear just once. In total, the top ten clones hold just under 0.095% of the sample.

The data are from a study of CD8 T cells in Susac syndrome (dated by TCRdb to between 2019 and 2020). Study-level background: Whether CD8+ T cell activation and differentiation in Susac syndrome was antigen driven was tested using repertoire sequencing. The paper's findings and limits, for the study overall: The study acknowledged that relatively few individuals were included in the TCR sequencing and HLA analysis.

High-throughput TCR beta sequencing profiled peripheral blood CD8+ and CD4+ T cells from healthy donors, Susac syndrome patients and multiple sclerosis patients. The multiple sclerosis controls were treatment-naive patients whose relapsing-remitting disease, either stable or active, fulfilled the revised McDonald criteria. Bulk CD8+ and CD4+ T cells were purified by magnetic negative isolation, whereas CD8+ TEMRA cells were enriched by FACS. Blood was collected in EDTA tubes and processed within 24 hours, with PBMCs isolated through density gradient centrifugation. PBMCs intended for TCR sequencing were cryopreserved in liquid nitrogen and were subsequently thawed in a 37 degrees C water bath. Purity of sorted or isolated CD4+, CD8+ and CD8+ TEMRA cells was at least 90%.

The sequence joins TRBV4-1 to TRBJ1-5, with no confidently assigned D gene. The sequencing sample was made of CD4+ T cells from PBMCs. The sequence came from a human donor with multiple sclerosis. DNA sequence: TGCGCCAGCAGCCAAGATACACATGATAAGCCCCAGCATTTT. Its coded protein is CASSQDTHDKPQHF.